These 20 T cell receptor beta chains were all obtained from the same sample, sequenced in a study of shared clonotypes between healthy human individuals. CD8 cells classed as naive were CD45RO-negative and positively selected for CCR7, excluding terminally differentiated effector memory CD45RA+ cells. Assay used: immunoSEQ multiplex PCR; TCRdb lists only in-frame clones, some missing. In the table there are about 2.1 million clones, about 92% of which are singletons. Sequencing was done on a sample of naive CD8+ T cells from PBMCs. Source of these receptors: a man in his late teens or twenties in good health. Some clones in this sample may be carry-over from other donors' samples.

To note about this clone: Other DNA sequences from this sample encode an identical CDR3 as well. The chain carries TRBV29-1 and TRBJ2-1; a possible D gene is TRBD1 (5 bases). V was clipped by 4 bases and J by 2 bases, with 6 bases between them. This CDR3 comprises 12 residues. Germline CDR1 reads SQVTM; CDR2 reads ANQGSEA. CDR3 sequence: CSVVGPYNEQFF. The CDR3 DNA reads as TGCAGCGTTGTGGGGCCCTACAATGAGCAGTTCTTC.

The chain combines TRBV7-9 with TRBJ2-2; D is perhaps TRBD1 or TRBD2 (5 bases each). V was cut by 3 bases and J by 8 bases, with 13 bases left in between. This CDR3 is built from 14 residues. Germline V gene lookup returns CDR1 SEHNR and CDR2 FQNEAQ (reference sequence). CDR3 nucleotides: TGTGCCAGCAGCTTGGCCGGGACCCAAGGGGAGCTGTTTTTT. Protein: CASSLAGTQGELFF.

The gene calls are TRBV4-1 and TRBJ2-5; D gene unclear. The CDR3 has 14 amino acids. Germline V gene lookup returns CDR1 MGHRA and CDR2 YSYEKL. The germline V and J ends were trimmed by 0 bases and 11 bases, with 16 bases remaining between them. The CDR3 protein is CASSQDRRGVEQYF. The CDR3 DNA sequence: TGCGCCAGCAGCCAAGATCGTCGAGGCGTTGAGCAGTACTTC.

This clone has only one observation. The rearrangement joins TRBV2 to TRBJ2-1; TRBD1 might be the D (5 bases). Germline assignment: CDR1 SNHLY and CDR2 FYNNEI. The V gene lost 0 bases and the J gene lost 4 bases, with 22 bases spanning the gap. There are 19 residues in the CDR3. The CDR3 region is CASSEAIGWQTGSYNEQFF. DNA for the CDR3: TGTGCCAGCAGTGAAGCGATAGGTTGGCAAACAGGAAGTTACAATGAGCAGTTCTTC. Full variable domain (rest looked up from reference TRBV2 and TRBJ2-1): EPEVTQTPSHQVTQMGQEVILRCVPISNHLYFYWYRQILGQKVEFLVSFYNNEISEKSEIFDDQFSVERPDGSNFTLKIRSTKLEDSAMYFCASSEAIGWQTGSYNEQFFGPGTRLTVL.

The genes are TRBV9 and TRBJ2-4; 11 bases agree with TRBD2. The CDR3 loop spans 17 amino acids. Germline CDR1 SGDLS, CDR2 YYNGEE. Trimming removed 3 bases from V and 3 bases from J; junction bases left unmatched: 8. As DNA, the CDR3 is TGTGCCAGCAGCGGACGACTAGCGGGACCGGGCAAAAACATTCAGTACTTC. Encoded protein: CASSGRLAGPGKNIQYF.

CDR3 protein: CASSVSGKVGELFF. The DNA of the CDR3 is TGTGCCAGCAGCGTTAGCGGGAAGGTCGGGGAGCTGTTTTTT. This rearrangement joins TRBV9 to TRBJ2-2; the match to TRBD2 covers 8 bases. The CDR3 totals 14 residues. Trimming at V came to 2 bases and at J to 7 bases, leaving 4 bases not matched to a gene. Germline loops: CDR1 SGDLS, CDR2 YYNGEE.

This clone has only one observation. This specimen includes other DNA sequences encoding the same CDR3. Here the CDR3 reads CASSIRGGDNEQFF. As DNA, the CDR3 is TGTGCCAGTAGTATAAGGGGAGGGGATAATGAGCAGTTCTTC. The chain links TRBV19 to TRBJ2-1; 7 bases fit TRBD2. Germline V gene sequence: CDR1 LNHDA, CDR2 SQIVND (reference sequence). The J segment lost 7 bases and the V segment lost 2 bases, leaving 5 bases of the junction unmatched. This CDR3 is 14 amino acids long.

This clone was seen more than once but under ten times. The chain uses TRBV29-1 and TRBJ1-5, with 8 bases lining up with TRBD1. The V and J ends lost 5 bases and 7 bases, in that order; junction bases with no gene match: 7. The CDR3 spans 13 residues. Germline lookup yields CDR1 SQVTM and CDR2 ANQGSEA. The CDR3: CSVPGGPGQPQHF. The CDR3 DNA sequence: TGCAGCGTTCCAGGGGGCCCGGGACAGCCCCAGCATTTT.

The CDR3 spells CASSLDFSAGANVLTF. For the CDR3, the DNA is TGTGCCAGCAGCTTAGACTTTTCGGCTGGGGCCAACGTCCTGACTTTC. The chain links TRBV7-9 to TRBJ2-6; no firm D call. V was pared by 1 base and J by 2 bases, with 9 bases between. The V gene's germline CDR1 is SEHNR and CDR2 FQNEAQ (reference sequence). CDR3 length equals 16 residues.

This clone was seen once. V gene TRBV2 combines with J gene TRBJ1-5; 8 bases are shared with TRBD1. Germline trimming cut 7 bases from V and 7 bases from J; bases unmatched to any gene: 15. CDR3 length equals 16 residues. The germline gives CDR1 SNHLY, CDR2 FYNNEI. CDR3 region: CASNIDYLQGEQPQHF. The CDR3 DNA sequence: TGTGCCAGCAACATCGATTACCTACAGGGGGAGCAGCCCCAGCATTTT. The complete variable domain, with remaining parts taken from reference TRBV2 and TRBJ1-5, reads EPEVTQTPSHQVTQMGQEVILRCVPISNHLYFYWYRQILGQKVEFLVSFYNNEISEKSEIFDDQFSVERPDGSNFTLKIRSTKLEDSAMYFCASNIDYLQGEQPQHFGDGTRLSIL.

The chain recombines TRBV10-2 with TRBJ2-7; 11 nucleotides align to TRBD1. The CDR3 covers 15 residues. The J segment lost 3 bases and the V segment lost 0 bases, leaving 1 base of the junction unmatched. Germline V gives CDR1 WSHSY, CDR2 SAAADI. CDR3 in amino acids: CASSESGQGVYEQYF. The CDR3 DNA reads as TGCGCCAGCAGTGAGTCGGGACAGGGGGTCTACGAGCAGTACTTC.

This clone was detected only a few times. CDR3 in DNA: TGTGCCAGCAGCGAACCACGGACAATGGAGCCCCAGCATTTT. Its protein product is CASSEPRTMEPQHF. The chain uses TRBV2 and TRBJ1-5; tentatively, D is TRBD1 (5 bases). Per germline, CDR1 SNHLY and CDR2 FYNNEI. Trimming removed 6 bases from V and 8 bases from J, with 17 bases in between. The CDR3 spans 14 residues.

On this clone: This sample also contains other DNA sequences that code for the same CDR3. The V and J genes are TRBV7-9 and TRBJ2-1; 7 bases fit TRBD1. CDR3 size: 15 residues. The V segment lost 1 base and the J segment 4 bases; nucleotides outside the gene matches: 4. Per germline, CDR1 SEHNR and CDR2 FQNEAQ (reference sequence). The CDR3 DNA reads TGTGCCAGCAGCTTAGTTACAGGGGCGTACAATGAGCAGTTCTTC. Amino acids: CASSLVTGAYNEQFF.

The genes are TRBV19 and TRBJ2-4; D is unresolved. From germline, CDR1 is LNHDA and CDR2 SQIVND (reference sequence). The CDR3 runs 14 residues. Trimming took 5 bases from V and 2 from J, leaving 10 bases between them. The CDR3 region has the DNA TGTGCCAGTAGTCTCACCGGGCCCAAAAACATTCAGTACTTC. Translating gives CASSLTGPKNIQYF.

This rearrangement joins TRBV10-3 to TRBJ2-7; D may be TRBD1 (6 bases). Trimming removed 2 bases at V and 4 bases at J, with 18 bases between. This CDR3 region has 16 residues. Germline V lookup: CDR1 ENHRY, CDR2 SYGVKD. The CDR3 nucleotides are TGTGCCATCAGTGAGGCGGCAGGGGCGGCTGGGTACGAGCAGTACTTC. It translates to CAISEAAGAAGYEQYF.

The chain uses TRBV11-2 and TRBJ2-1, with 9 bases lining up with TRBD1. The V segment lost 5 bases and the J segment 4 bases; nucleotides outside the gene matches: 3. Germline values: CDR1 SGHAT, CDR2 FQNNGV. This CDR3 is 14 amino acids long. The CDR3 spells CASSGQGLYNEQFF. In nucleotides, the CDR3 is TGTGCCAGCAGCGGACAGGGGCTATACAATGAGCAGTTCTTC.

This clone was detected only a few times. The chain uses TRBV5-1 and TRBJ1-1; D is possibly TRBD1 (5 bases). CDR3 length: 13 residues. Trimming cost V 4 bases and J 6 bases, with 13 bases left between them. Germline CDR1 reads SGHRS; CDR2 reads YFSETQ. CDR3 region: CASSSQGIPEAFF. Written as DNA, the CDR3 is TGCGCCAGCAGCAGTCAGGGTATTCCTGAAGCTTTCTTT.

The chain links TRBV5-1 to TRBJ2-2; D assignment may be TRBD1 or TRBD2 (5 bases each). The CDR3 contains 13 residues. Germline V gene lookup returns CDR1 SGHRS and CDR2 YFSETQ. Trimming left V 4 bases short and J 6 bases short, with 10 bases between. The CDR3 DNA sequence: TGCGCCAGCAGCCCCCGGGGCCCCGGGGAGCTGTTTTTT. It yields the protein CASSPRGPGELFF.

In DNA form, the CDR3 reads TGTGCCAGCAGCCCCGGAACGGGGGAACTTTACGAGCAGTACTTC. Translation: CASSPGTGELYEQYF. The chain couples TRBV4-2 to TRBJ2-7; D perhaps matches TRBD2 (6 bases). Trimming shortened V by 4 bases and J by 4 bases, and 17 bases separated the two germline ends. Germline V gene data show CDR1 as LGHNA and CDR2 as YNFKEQ. The CDR3 is 15 residues long.

The chain has TRBV19 and TRBJ2-3; D uncertain. This CDR3 contains 12 residues. V shed 0 bases and J shed 4 bases, with 2 bases lying between them. The V gene's germline CDR1 is LNHDA and CDR2 SQIVND (reference sequence). CDR3 region: CASSIDSDTQYF. The CDR3 DNA reads as TGTGCCAGTAGTATAGATTCAGATACGCAGTATTTT.